This TCR beta chain originates from a study of OX40 agonist ivuxolimab in advanced cancers. About the study: Patients' therapy was ivuxolimab, an antibody that acts as an agonist of OX40 (CD134). Study-wide results and caveats: Antigen targets of the expanded peripheral T cells went undetermined. Within 6 weeks, CD4+ and CD8+ blood T cells expanded clonally at 0.1 to 3.0 mg/kg.

Produced via immunoSEQ multiplex PCR; TCRdb's table is partial and in-frame only. In the table there are about 79,000 clones, more than 85% of which are singletons. To note about this clone: Its antigen is still unknown.

This specimen was CD4+ or CD8+ T cells sorted from blood, taken in a trial of the OX40 agonist ivuxolimab. This receptor was taken from an adult with an advanced solid tumor such as melanoma, head and neck, liver or kidney cancer.

The CDR3 DNA follows: TGTGCCAGCACGGCGGGCTACGAGCAGTACTTC. Its protein product is CASTAGYEQYF. The V call is TRBV6-5, the J call TRBJ2-7; D possibly corresponds to TRBD2 (5 bases). Germline assignment: CDR1 MNHEY and CDR2 SVGAGI. V was clipped by 7 bases and J by 3 bases, with 7 bases between them. The length of the CDR3 is 11 residues.